These 30 T cell receptor beta chains originate from one sample sequenced in a study of T cells in Graves' hyperthyroidism and ophthalmopathy. Using RNA transcripts as the source, TCR beta CDR3 regions were amplified. An initial round of RT-PCR targeting the TCR CDR3 relied on the HTBI primer set. Each CDR3 protein gets one entry after TCRdb re-called the multiplex PCR reads with MiXCR. The profile shows 620,000 or so distinct CDR3 sequences, about 14% of them singletons. Sequences were obtained from blood. The receptor source for this set is a woman in her 50s with Graves' ophthalmopathy.

This clonotype appeared many times. The chain recombines TRBV11-2 with TRBJ2-2; a possible D gene is TRBD2 (5 bases). The CDR3 covers 15 residues. Trimming pared 3 bases from V and 2 bases from J, leaving 10 bases between. Germline V gene lookup returns CDR1 SGHAT and CDR2 FQNNGV. The CDR3 sequence is CASSFTGLNTGELFF. In nucleotides, the CDR3 is TGTGCCAGCAGCTTCACTGGACTCAACACCGGGGAGCTGTTTTTT.

The gene calls are TRBV10-3 and TRBJ2-3; 13 nucleotides match TRBD2. The CDR3 extends over 18 amino acids. The V and J ends lost 3 bases and 4 bases, in that order; junction bases with no gene match: 10. Germline CDR1 is ENHRY and CDR2 is SYGVKD. This CDR3 is CAISEALAGGPGADTQYF. Here the CDR3 DNA reads TGTGCCATCAGTGAAGCACTAGCGGGAGGGCCGGGTGCAGATACGCAGTATTTT.

The table lists this clonotype with a few counts. V usage is TRBV6-1 and J usage is TRBJ2-2, with D possibly TRBD2 on 6 matching bases. With 6 bases removed from V and 7 bases from J, the gap between germline ends came to 12 bases. The CDR3 length is 13 residues. In germline, CDR1 is MNHNS, CDR2 SASEGT. For the CDR3, the DNA is TGTGCCAGCAGCCCCAACGGGGGCGGGGAGCTGTTTTTT. Its translation: CASSPNGGGELFF.

In this sample, this clonotype turned up many times. The V gene is TRBV20-1, the J gene TRBJ2-1; 7 bases match TRBD1. V dropped 5 bases and J dropped 2; count of bases not matched to a gene: 6. The CDR3 contains 14 residues. The germline V gene has CDR1 DFQATT and CDR2 SNEGSKA (reference sequence). The CDR3 loop is CSAVDRVTYNEQFF. In DNA form, the CDR3 reads TGCAGTGCTGTCGACAGGGTCACCTACAATGAGCAGTTCTTC.

This sequence joins TRBV6-2 or TRBV6-3 and TRBJ1-5; D is possibly TRBD1 (6 bases). Germline-derived CDR1 and CDR2 are MNHEY and SVGEGT. This CDR3 contains 15 residues. V was cut by 4 bases and J by 4 bases, with 14 bases left in between. The chain's CDR3 is CASSSMGHLNQPQHF. For the CDR3, the DNA is TGTGCCAGCAGTTCAATGGGACATCTAAATCAGCCCCAGCATTTT.

The sample holds a few counts of this clonotype. V usage is TRBV7-2 and J usage is TRBJ1-5; the D is unclear. The length of the CDR3 is 15 residues. Germline CDR1 is SGHTA and CDR2 is FQGNSA. V shed 1 base and J shed 9 bases, with 16 bases lying between them. CDR3 in amino acids: CASSLGSTAAGPQHF. The CDR3 bases are TGTGCCAGCAGCTTAGGATCAACAGCAGCGGGGCCCCAGCATTTT.

This clonotype was picked up a small number of times. The CDR3 loop is CASTITRRGFGNYGYTF. Here the CDR3 DNA reads TGTGCCAGTACTATCACGCGCCGGGGATTTGGTAACTATGGCTACACCTTC. The chain recombines TRBV19 with TRBJ1-2, with D unclear. V was pared by 7 bases and J by 1 base, with 22 bases between. The germline gives CDR1 LNHDA, CDR2 SQIVND (reference sequence). The CDR3 has 17 amino acids.

V is TRBV20-1 and J is TRBJ1-5; 7 nucleotides line up with TRBD1. The germline gives CDR1 DFQATT, CDR2 SNEGSKA (reference sequence). The CDR3 totals 13 residues. Trimming cost V 3 bases and J 5 bases; bases outside gene matches: 4. The CDR3 is CSASPQGDQPQHF. The CDR3 DNA follows: TGCAGTGCTAGCCCTCAGGGGGATCAGCCCCAGCATTTT.

This clonotype was seen only a few times. This rearrangement joins TRBV6-1 to TRBJ2-7, with 9 bases lining up with TRBD2. Per the germline V gene, CDR1 is MNHNS and CDR2 is SASEGT. The CDR3 is 15 amino acids. The V gene end was trimmed by 7 bases and the J gene end by 3 bases; junction bases not matched to a gene: 10. The CDR3 region has the DNA TGTGCCAGCATTGGGATAGCGGGAGTTTTCTACGAGCAGTACTTC. Translation gives CASIGIAGVFYEQYF.

This clonotype was observed many times. V is TRBV28 and J is TRBJ2-7; 16 bases match TRBD2. Trimming removed 3 bases from V and 6 bases from J; junction bases left unmatched: 5. The CDR3 length is 16 residues. Germline CDR1 reads MDHEN; CDR2 reads SYDVKM. The CDR3 coding sequence is TGTGCCAGCAGTTTCGGGACTAGCGGGAGGGCCGGCGAGCAGTACTTC. As protein: CASSFGTSGRAGEQYF.

This clonotype was seen a handful of times. J is TRBJ1-5 and V is TRBV29-1; no reliable D call. Germline V gives CDR1 SQVTM, CDR2 ANQGSEA. The CDR3 is made up of 13 amino acids. Trimming cost V 3 bases and J 0 bases, with 6 bases left between them. This chain's CDR3 is CSVEENSNQPQHF. CDR3 nucleotide sequence: TGCAGCGTTGAGGAGAATAGCAATCAGCCCCAGCATTTT.

This clonotype was detected many times. J is TRBJ2-1 and V is TRBV27; possibly TRBD1 for D (7 bases). There are 15 residues in the CDR3. Germline values: CDR1 MNHEY, CDR2 SMNVEV (reference sequence). V was pared by 4 bases and J by 4 bases, with 14 bases between. The CDR3 region is CASSSGQEGYNEQFF. The CDR3 coding sequence is TGTGCCAGCAGTTCTGGACAGGAGGGGTACAATGAGCAGTTCTTC.

The rearrangement joins TRBV19 to TRBJ1-6; 10 bases match TRBD1. Germline assignment: CDR1 LNHDA and CDR2 SQIVND (reference sequence). Trimming cost V 6 bases and J 5 bases; bases outside gene matches: 1. The CDR3 sequence is 14 residues long. CDR3 DNA: TGTGCCAGTAGGGGGACAGGGGATAATTCACCCCTCCACTTT. Its translation is CASRGTGDNSPLHF.

This clonotype appeared a few times. V usage is TRBV19 and J usage is TRBJ2-2, with D unresolved. Trimming took 3 bases from V and 6 from J, leaving 17 bases between them. CDR3 length equals 16 residues. The germline CDR1 and CDR2 sequences are LNHDA and SQIVND (reference sequence). The CDR3 sequence is CASSITPGLLSGELFF. CDR3 coding DNA: TGTGCCAGTAGTATTACCCCCGGCCTATTATCCGGGGAGCTGTTTTTT. Full variable domain (missing parts from reference TRBV19 and TRBJ2-2): DGGITQSPKYLFRKEGQNVTLSCEQNLNHDAMYWYRQDPGQGLRLIYYSQIVNDFQKGDIAEGYSVSREKKESFPLTVTSAQKNPTAFYLCASSITPGLLSGELFFGEGSRLTVL.

As to this clonotype: A much larger clonotype is one base distant, so this may be a read error. This chain links TRBV6-2 or TRBV6-3 with TRBJ2-7; the match to TRBD1 covers 7 bases. Germline CDR1 and CDR2: MNHEY and SVGEGT. V lost 6 bases to trimming and J lost 3 bases; unmatched junction nucleotides: 5. The CDR3 contains 13 residues. The chain's CDR3 is CASRRTGLYEQYF. CDR3 DNA sequence: TGTGCCAGCAGAAGGACAGGACTCTACGAGCAGTACTTC.

The V call is TRBV5-1, the J call TRBJ2-1; 16 positions agree with TRBD2. Per the germline V gene, CDR1 is SGHRS and CDR2 is YFSETQ. CDR3 length: 18 amino acids. J was trimmed by 6 bases and V by 3 bases; bases with no gene match: 9. DNA for the CDR3: TGCGCCAGCAGCTCGGGACTAGCGGGAGGGCCCAGAGTCAATGAGCAGTTCTTC. It encodes CASSSGLAGGPRVNEQFF.

This clonotype was recorded many times. CDR3 loop: CASSPQGVSGGIYEQYF. The CDR3 nucleotides read TGTGCCAGCAGCCCCCAGGGGGTGAGCGGGGGAATCTACGAGCAGTACTTC. The V call is TRBV7-2, the J call TRBJ2-7; perhaps TRBD2 as D (8 bases). This CDR3 spans 17 amino acids. V lost 5 bases and J 3 bases, leaving 23 bases between the germline ends. Per the germline V gene, CDR1 is SGHTA and CDR2 is FQGNSA.

The rearrangement links TRBV2 to TRBJ2-2, with D possibly being TRBD2 (5 bases). Germline-derived CDR1 and CDR2 are SNHLY and FYNNEI. Trimming cost V 8 bases and J 2 bases, with 9 bases left between them. This CDR3 comprises 13 residues. CDR3 sequence (DNA): TGTGCCAGCGGACGGGAAAACACCGGGGAGCTGTTTTTT. The encoded protein is CASGRENTGELFF.

This clonotype was recorded many times. This chain uses TRBV12-3 or TRBV12-4 with TRBJ2-2; D call uncertain. V was cut by 3 bases and J by 6 bases, with 8 bases left in between. The CDR3 runs to 13 residues. CDR3 sequence reads: CASSLASPGELFF. The DNA of the CDR3 is TGTGCCAGCAGTTTGGCATCGCCCGGGGAGCTGTTTTTT.

This chain links TRBV27 with TRBJ2-1, with 10 nucleotides matching TRBD2. J was trimmed by 0 bases and V by 5 bases; bases with no gene match: 10. This CDR3 spans 18 amino acids. From germline, CDR1 is MNHEY and CDR2 SMNVEV (reference sequence). CDR3 sequence: CASSDPGLADSSYNEQFF. DNA of the CDR3: TGTGCCAGCAGTGACCCCGGACTAGCGGATAGCTCCTACAATGAGCAGTTCTTC.

Comment on this clonotype: A read error is possible here, since a much larger clone lies one base away. The genes are TRBV5-1 and TRBJ2-7; 8 bases line up with TRBD1. Germline values: CDR1 SGHRS, CDR2 YFSETQ. The CDR3 covers 14 residues. V trimming: 3 bases; J trimming: 6 bases; junction bases outside the gene matches: 8. CDR3 region: CASSWGQALGEQYF. In nucleotides, the CDR3 is TGCGCCAGCAGCTGGGGACAGGCCCTCGGCGAGCAGTACTTC.

This clonotype was recorded many times. V gene TRBV28 combines with J gene TRBJ2-1; D not certain. The germline gives CDR1 MDHEN, CDR2 SYDVKM. Trimming removed 5 bases from V and 8 bases from J, with 7 bases in between. The CDR3 runs to 11 residues. The CDR3 sequence is CASSQYYEQFF. CDR3 coding DNA: TGTGCCAGCAGTCAGTACTATGAGCAGTTCTTC.

This clonotype has a count of ten or more. This chain connects TRBV7-2 to TRBJ2-7; 7 nucleotides align to TRBD2. V shed 5 bases and J 2 bases; nucleotides not matched to a gene: 9. CDR3 size: 15 residues. CDR1 and CDR2 (germline): SGHTA, FQGNSA. The CDR3 region is CASSIKSSGPYEQYF. The DNA of the CDR3 is TGTGCCAGCAGCATAAAATCTAGCGGTCCCTACGAGCAGTACTTC.

The genes are TRBV4-3 and TRBJ2-7; 8 bases line up with TRBD2. The CDR3 has 14 residues. The germline V gene encodes CDR1 LGHNA and CDR2 YSLEER. V lost 1 base and J lost 3; bases outside the gene matches: 2. The CDR3, as DNA: TGCGCCAGCAGCCAAGTACTAGCGGACTACGAGCAGTACTTC. Translating it yields CASSQVLADYEQYF.

This clonotype was observed at least ten times. The rearrangement links TRBV28 to TRBJ1-5; 8 bases are shared with TRBD1. The CDR3 has 13 residues. The ends lost 8 bases at V and 2 bases at J; junction bases unmatched: 2. Germline CDR1 and CDR2: MDHEN and SYDVKM. Here the CDR3 reads CASLDRGNQPQHF. CDR3 in DNA: TGTGCCAGCTTGGACAGGGGCAATCAGCCCCAGCATTTT.

The chain carries TRBV6-1 and TRBJ1-6, with TRBD1 matching over 7 bases. There are 16 residues in the CDR3. The germline V gene encodes CDR1 MNHNS and CDR2 SASEGT. Trimming cost V 2 bases and J 7 bases; bases outside gene matches: 8. CDR3 amino acids: CASSELPGGWNSPLHF. CDR3 sequence (DNA): TGTGCCAGCAGTGAACTCCCAGGGGGTTGGAATTCACCCCTCCACTTT.

This clonotype was observed at least ten times. V and J are TRBV10-3 and TRBJ2-1; 11 nucleotides match TRBD1. Trimming took 4 bases from V and 1 from J; bases not matched to a gene: 15. Per the germline V gene, CDR1 is ENHRY and CDR2 is SYGVKD. The CDR3 is 20 amino acids. In DNA, the CDR3 is TGTGCCATCAGTGGGGACAGGGGGATCCCAACAGTAGGGTCCTACAATGAGCAGTTCTTC. It encodes CAISGDRGIPTVGSYNEQFF.

This clonotype was seen at least ten times. V and J are TRBV12-3 or TRBV12-4 and TRBJ2-7, with a weak D call TRBD1 (6 bases). V was pared by 5 bases and J by 2 bases, with 19 bases between. This CDR3 spans 16 amino acids. The CDR3 nucleotides are TGTGCCAGCAGTCCCCACAGGGTCGTAGGAACCTACGAGCAGTACTTC. This sequence encodes CASSPHRVVGTYEQYF.

As to this clonotype: This may arise from a read error, as a much more abundant clone is one base away. The chain combines TRBV7-9 with TRBJ2-1; perhaps TRBD1 as D (6 bases). This CDR3 is built from 16 residues. The ends were cut back, 4 bases at V and 3 bases at J, with 16 bases in the middle. CDR1 and CDR2 from the germline V gene are SEHNR and FQNEAQ (reference sequence). CDR3 bases: TGTGCCAGCAGCTCAGCGATCCTGGACAGCTACAATGAGCAGTTCTTC. The encoded protein is CASSSAILDSYNEQFF. Together with reference TRBV7-9 and TRBJ2-1, the CDR3 gives the full variable domain: DTGVSQNPRHKITKRGQNVTFRCDPISEHNRLYWYRQTLGQGPEFLTYFQNEAQLEKSRLLSDRFSAERPKGSFSTLEIQRTEQGDSAMYLCASSSAILDSYNEQFFGPGTRLTVL.

This clonotype was detected only a few times. The chain joins TRBV24-1 to TRBJ2-3; 11 nucleotides align to TRBD1. The germline V gene encodes CDR1 KGHDR and CDR2 SFDVKD. CDR3 length: 16 amino acids. V lost 4 bases and J lost 3; bases outside the gene matches: 5. The CDR3 coding sequence is TGTGCCACCAGTGAGGTGGGACAGGGGGAAACAGATACGCAGTATTTT. Amino acids: CATSEVGQGETDTQYF.